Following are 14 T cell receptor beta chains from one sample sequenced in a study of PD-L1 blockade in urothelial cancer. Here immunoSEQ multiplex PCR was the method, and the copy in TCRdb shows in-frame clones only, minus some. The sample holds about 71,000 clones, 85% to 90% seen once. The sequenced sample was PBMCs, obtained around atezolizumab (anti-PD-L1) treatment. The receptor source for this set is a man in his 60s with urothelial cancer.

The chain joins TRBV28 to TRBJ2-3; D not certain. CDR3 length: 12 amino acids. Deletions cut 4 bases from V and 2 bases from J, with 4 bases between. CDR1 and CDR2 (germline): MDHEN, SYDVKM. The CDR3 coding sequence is TGTGCCAGCAGTTCCTACACAGATACGCAGTATTTT. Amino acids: CASSSYTDTQYF.

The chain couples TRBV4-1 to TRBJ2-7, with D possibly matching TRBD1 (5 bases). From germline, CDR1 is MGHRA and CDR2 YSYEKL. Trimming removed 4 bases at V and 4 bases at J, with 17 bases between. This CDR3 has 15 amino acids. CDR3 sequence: CASSPLERGTYEQYF. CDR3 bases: TGCGCCAGCAGCCCGTTAGAAAGGGGTACGTACGAGCAGTACTTC.

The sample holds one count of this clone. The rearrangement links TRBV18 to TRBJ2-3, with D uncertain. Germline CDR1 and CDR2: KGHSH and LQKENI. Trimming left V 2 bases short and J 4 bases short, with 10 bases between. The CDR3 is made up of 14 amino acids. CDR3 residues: CASSPIVYADTQYF. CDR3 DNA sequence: TGTGCCAGCTCACCAATCGTCTACGCAGATACGCAGTATTTT.

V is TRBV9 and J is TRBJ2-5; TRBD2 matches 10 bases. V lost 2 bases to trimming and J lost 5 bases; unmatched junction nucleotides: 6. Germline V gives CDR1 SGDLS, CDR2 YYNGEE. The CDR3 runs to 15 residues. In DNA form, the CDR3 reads TGTGCCAGCAGCGTTTCTAGCGGGAGAGGCGAGACCCAGTACTTC. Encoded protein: CASSVSSGRGETQYF.

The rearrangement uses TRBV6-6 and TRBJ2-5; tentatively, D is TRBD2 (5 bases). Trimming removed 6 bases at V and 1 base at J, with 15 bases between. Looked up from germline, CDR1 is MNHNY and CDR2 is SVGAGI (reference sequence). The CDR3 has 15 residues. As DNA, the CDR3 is TGTGCCAGCAGGCCCCAGGCAGCGGCCCAAGAGACCCAGTACTTC. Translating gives CASRPQAAAQETQYF.

The CDR3 reads CASHSWQGSEAFF. The CDR3 DNA is TGTGCCAGCCACTCGTGGCAGGGGAGTGAAGCTTTCTTT. J is TRBJ1-1 and V is TRBV5-4; tentatively, D is TRBD1 (6 bases). CDR1 is SGHNT and CDR2 is YYREEE in the germline V gene (reference sequence). This CDR3 has 13 residues. The V gene lost 7 bases and the J gene lost 7 bases, with 17 bases spanning the gap.

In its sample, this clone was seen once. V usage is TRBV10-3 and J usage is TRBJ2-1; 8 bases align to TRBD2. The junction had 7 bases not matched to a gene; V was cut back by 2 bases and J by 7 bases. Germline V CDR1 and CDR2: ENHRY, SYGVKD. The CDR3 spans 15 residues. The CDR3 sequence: CAISEKAGGGNEQFF. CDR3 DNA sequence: TGTGCCATCAGTGAGAAGGCGGGAGGAGGGAATGAGCAGTTCTTC.

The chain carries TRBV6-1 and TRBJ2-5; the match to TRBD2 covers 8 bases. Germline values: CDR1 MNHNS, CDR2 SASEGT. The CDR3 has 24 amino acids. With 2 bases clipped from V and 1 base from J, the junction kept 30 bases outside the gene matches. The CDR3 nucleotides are TGTGCCAGCAGTGAATTGGGTCGTGGTTCTTTCGTAGCGGGGACAACTTGGGCCCAAGAGACCCAGTACTTC. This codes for CASSELGRGSFVAGTTWAQETQYF.

As DNA, the CDR3 is TGTGCCAGCAGCTTAACTCCCGGCCAGGGGCAGTTCTTC. This sequence encodes CASSLTPGQGQFF. The chain links TRBV7-3 to TRBJ2-1; maybe TRBD1 (5 bases). This CDR3 contains 13 residues. The V end lost 0 bases, the J end lost 12 bases, and 12 bases lay between the germline ends. Germline CDR1 SGHTA, CDR2 FQGTGA. The full variable domain, with the rest looked up from reference TRBV7-3 and TRBJ2-1, is GAGVSQTPSNKVTEKGKYVELRCDPISGHTALYWYRQSLGQGPEFLIYFQGTGAADDSGLPNDRFFAVRPEGSVSTLKIQRTERGDSAVYLCASSLTPGQGQFFGPGTRLTVL.

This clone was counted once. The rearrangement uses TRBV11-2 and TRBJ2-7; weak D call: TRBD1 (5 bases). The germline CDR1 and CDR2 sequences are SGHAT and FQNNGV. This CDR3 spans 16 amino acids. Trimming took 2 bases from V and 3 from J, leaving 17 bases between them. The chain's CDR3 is CASSLQIGGRVYEQYF. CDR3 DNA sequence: TGTGCCAGCAGCTTACAAATAGGCGGCAGGGTCTACGAGCAGTACTTC.

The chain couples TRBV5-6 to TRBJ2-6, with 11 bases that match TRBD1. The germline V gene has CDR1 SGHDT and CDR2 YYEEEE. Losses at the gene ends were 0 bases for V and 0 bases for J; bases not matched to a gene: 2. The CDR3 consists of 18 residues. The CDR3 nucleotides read TGTGCCAGCAGCTTGGTAGGGACAGGGGGCTCTGGGGCCAACGTCCTGACTTTC. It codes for CASSLVGTGGSGANVLTF.

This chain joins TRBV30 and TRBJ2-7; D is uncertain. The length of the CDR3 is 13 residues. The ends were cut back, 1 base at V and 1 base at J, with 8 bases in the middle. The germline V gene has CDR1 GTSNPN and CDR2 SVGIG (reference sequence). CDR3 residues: CAWSGRPSYEQYF. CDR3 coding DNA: TGTGCCTGGAGTGGCAGGCCATCCTACGAGCAGTACTTC.

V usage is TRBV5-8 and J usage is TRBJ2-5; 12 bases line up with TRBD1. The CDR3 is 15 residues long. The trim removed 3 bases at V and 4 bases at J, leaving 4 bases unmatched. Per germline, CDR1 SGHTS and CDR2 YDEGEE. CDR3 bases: TGTGCCAGCAGCTCCGGGACAGGGGGCGGAGAGACCCAGTACTTC. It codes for CASSSGTGGGETQYF. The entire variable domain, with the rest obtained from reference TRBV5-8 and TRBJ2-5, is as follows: EAGVTQSPTHLIKTRGQQATLRCSPISGHTSVYWYQQALGLGLQFLLWYDEGEERNRGNFPPRFSGRQFPNYSSELNVNALELEDSALYLCASSSGTGGGETQYFGPGTRLLVL.

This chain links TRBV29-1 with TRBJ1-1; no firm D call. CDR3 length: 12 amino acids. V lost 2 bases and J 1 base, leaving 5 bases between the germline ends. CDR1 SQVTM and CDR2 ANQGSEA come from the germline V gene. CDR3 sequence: CSVEPRNTEAFF. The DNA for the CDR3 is TGCAGCGTTGAACCCCGGAACACTGAAGCTTTCTTT.